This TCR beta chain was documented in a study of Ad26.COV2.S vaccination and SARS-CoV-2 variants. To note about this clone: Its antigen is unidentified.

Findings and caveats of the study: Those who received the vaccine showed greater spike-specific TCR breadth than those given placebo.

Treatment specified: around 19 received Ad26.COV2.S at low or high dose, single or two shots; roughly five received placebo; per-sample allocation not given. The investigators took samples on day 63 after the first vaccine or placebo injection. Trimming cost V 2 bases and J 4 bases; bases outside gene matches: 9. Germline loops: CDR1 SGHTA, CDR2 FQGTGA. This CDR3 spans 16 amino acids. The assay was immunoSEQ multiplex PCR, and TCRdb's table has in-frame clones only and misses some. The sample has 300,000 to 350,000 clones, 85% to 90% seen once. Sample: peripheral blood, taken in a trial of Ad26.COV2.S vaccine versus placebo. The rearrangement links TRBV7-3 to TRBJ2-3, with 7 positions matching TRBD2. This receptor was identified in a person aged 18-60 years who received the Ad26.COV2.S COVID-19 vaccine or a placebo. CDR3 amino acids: CASSLGGGGGADTQYF. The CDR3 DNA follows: TGTGCCAGCAGCTTAGGAGGCGGGGGTGGAGCAGATACGCAGTATTTT. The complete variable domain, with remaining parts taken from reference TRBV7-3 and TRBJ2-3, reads GAGVSQTPSNKVTEKGKYVELRCDPISGHTALYWYRQSLGQGPEFLIYFQGTGAADDSGLPNDRFFAVRPEGSVSTLKIQRTERGDSAVYLCASSLGGGGGADTQYFGPGTRLTVL.